This T cell receptor beta chain was captured by sequencing in a study of cytomegalovirus exposure and HLA in healthy donors. Overall study context: A preliminary data release comprised tens of millions of unique TCRs obtained from HLA-typed donors. Findings and limits, study-wide: The HLA-A and HLA-B alleles of most subjects were reportedly predicted accurately from TCR beta sequences.

In regard to this clone: Its matching antigen is unknown.

The V gene's germline CDR1 is SGHRS and CDR2 YFSETQ. Trimming cost V 4 bases and J 2 bases; bases outside gene matches: 6. The CDR3 is 15 amino acids. The PCR made use of 60 Vbeta and 13 Jbeta primers. Repertoires were generated with immunoSEQ multiplex PCR, while TCRdb's copy carries only in-frame clones and drops some. This sample carries 150,000 or so clones, around 81% of them seen once, and the ten largest clones take roughly 5.3%. Sequenced input: PBMCs. The chain has TRBV5-1 and TRBJ2-7; TRBD2 matches at 10 bases. This clonotype originated in a woman aged 35 to 49 in good health and CMV-seropositive. CDR3 sequence: CASSPTSGATYEQYF. The DNA for the CDR3 is TGCGCCAGCAGCCCCACTAGCGGGGCAACCTACGAGCAGTACTTC. The whole variable domain, remainder taken from reference TRBV5-1 and TRBJ2-7, is KAGVTQTPRYLIKTRGQQVTLSCSPISGHRSVSWYQQTPGQGLQFLFEYFSETQRNKGNFPGRFSGRQFSNSRSEMNVSTLELGDSALYLCASSPTSGATYEQYFGPGTRLTVT.